The present T cell receptor (beta chain) was sequenced within a study of T cells in Graves' hyperthyroidism and ophthalmopathy. This clonotype appeared many times. PBMCs stemmed from less than 13 ml fresh peripheral blood. RNA transcripts were the template for amplifying TCR beta CDR3 regions. HTBI primers were the set used in a first-round RT-PCR of the TCR CDR3. TCRdb reprocessed the multiplex PCR reads via MiXCR and lists one record per CDR3 protein. The sample has under 800,000 distinct CDR3 sequences, approximately 14% seen once; the top ten hold approximately 10%. The CDR3 spans 15 residues. V lost 6 bases to trimming and J lost 1 base; unmatched junction nucleotides: 5.

The sequenced sample consisted of blood. The receptor was isolated from a woman younger than 30 with Graves' hyperthyroidism. The chain uses TRBV12-3 or TRBV12-4 and TRBJ2-3; TRBD1 matches at 9 bases. CDR3 amino acids: CASREQGAGTDTQYF. The CDR3 DNA sequence: TGTGCCAGCAGAGAACAGGGGGCGGGCACAGATACGCAGTATTTT.